A single T cell receptor (beta chain) is shown here with its context. The antigen this receptor binds is unknown. There are no base qualities to consult, and no much larger clone falls within one base. TCRbeta CDR3 regions were amplified from genomic DNA by means of the immunoSEQ Assay, a bias-controlled multiplex PCR. The study's own analysis went as follows. The number of nucleated cells in each sample was estimated by amplification of reference gene primers within the assay. To quantify the absolute abundance of each unique TCRbeta CDR3 rearrangement, sequence reads were collapsed and filtered. For each sample, productive Simpson clonality was calculated as the square root of Simpson's diversity index across productive rearrangements. TCRdb carries this immuneACCESS record with in-frame sequences only. Its versions omit some clonotypes, under half of them owing to an unresolved V gene in the studies checked, with the rest unexplained. V and J calls and clone size are given by that table; D and trimming were obtained from the DNA. The sample table shows tens of thousands of clones, and around nine tenths are seen once. The ten top clones hold 1% to 1.5% of the sample.

Collaborating institutions collected whole blood in K2EDTA tubes following their own protocols. For TCRbeta analysis, collaborator samples were shipped as frozen whole blood, as isolated PBMCs, or as DNA extracted from either sample type. The sample comes from a study of blood T cell repertoires in COVID-19 (dated by TCRdb to 2018 to 2020). At the level of the whole study: Samples from collaborators originated in the United States, Italy and Spain and spanned both the acute and convalescent phases of COVID-19. The material from the prospective study consisted of cDNA or gDNA derived from T cells, B-cell-depleted T cells, or PBMCs. The dataset comprised deeply sampled blood TCRbeta repertoires from subjects exposed to, actively infected with, or recovered from COVID-19. The repertoires were made available in a free public database intended to serve as a resource for research on the immune response to SARS-CoV-2. Samples came from the ongoing ImmuneRACE study (first 160 participants) plus 1,254 subjects from 6 global collaborators. Sample metadata almost always included a de-identified subject ID, COVID-19 status, age in years and sex. Where HLA class I and class II types were available, the types were taken from metadata supplied by the sample provider, not from assay-based typing.

Sequences SGHRS (CDR1) and YFSETQ (CDR2) are obtained from the germline V gene. At the junction V is shortened by 6 bases and J by 5 bases, with 17 bases in between. The CDR3 spans 14 residues, from the cysteine through the phenylalanine. CDR3 DNA is the only sequence kept; it has 42 bases, read in frame from the first base. The investigation overall reported the following: The quantity of clinical and demographic metadata differed by source and by participant and was supplied without curation.

The source material was peripheral blood. The receptor was isolated from a woman in her 40s with acute or convalescent COVID-19. The chain joins TRBV5-1 to TRBJ1-1; the D gene is perhaps TRBD1, on 6 matching bases. DNA sequence: TGCGCCAGCACCATTACAGGGTCTGGGACTGAAGCTTTCTTT. The resulting protein is CASTITGSGTEAFF.